This T cell receptor beta chain was captured in a study of PD-1 blockade in classical Hodgkin lymphoma. Study outcomes and limitations: Similar baseline diversity was found in complete responders and newly diagnosed patients. Newly diagnosed patients were reported to exhibit reduced baseline TCR diversity relative to healthy donors. While CD8+ TCR diversity did not rise significantly by C4D1, CD4+ TCR diversity did.

The data were produced by immunoSEQ multiplex PCR, yet TCRdb's version contains in-frame clones alone and is incomplete. The sample holds about 28,000 clones, 80% seen once. Time point of the sample: cycle 4 day 1 (C4D1), after more than five weeks of nivolumab. Brentuximab vedotin exposure varied among the patients, all of whom had relapsed after autologous stem cell transplantation. This CDR3 region has 15 residues. The V and J ends lost 5 bases and 0 bases, in that order; junction bases with no gene match: 4. CDR1 and CDR2 from the germline V gene are LNHDA and SQIVND (reference sequence). This clone was found a few times. Its antigen is unidentified.

The source of this sequence is a human donor with classical Hodgkin lymphoma. The material sequenced was peripheral blood mononuclear cells (PBMCs), taken before the fourth cycle of nivolumab. The chain combines TRBV19 with TRBJ1-5, with TRBD1 matching 7 bases. The CDR3 is CASSPGQNSNQPQHF. The CDR3 DNA sequence: TGTGCCAGTAGTCCGGGACAGAATAGCAATCAGCCCCAGCATTTT.